This T cell receptor beta chain is from a study of T cell responses to AZD1222 COVID-19 vaccine. Germline loops: CDR1 MDHEN, CDR2 SYDVKM. Trimming left V 2 bases short and J 0 bases short, with 10 bases between. The CDR3 is made up of 15 amino acids. Worth noting for this clone: Its antigen is not known.

Method: immunoSEQ multiplex PCR; TCRdb's copy keeps in-frame clones and lacks some. Of 130,000 to 150,000 clones listed, approximately 89% were seen once; the top ten hold roughly 15%. General observations from the study: Distributed over spike, vaccine-associated CD4 TCRs predominated at 160-218 and 743-854. Unmutated variant regions are reportedly the target of nearly half of TCRs that are spike-specific.

Sequences were derived from peripheral blood, sampled on day 0 of AZD1222 vaccination. The source of this sequence is an adult in good health. V usage is TRBV28 and J usage is TRBJ1-2; D not certain. The CDR3 region has the DNA TGTGCCAGCAGTTTAGATAGCAGAGCTAACTATGGCTACACCTTC. Translation gives CASSLDSRANYGYTF.